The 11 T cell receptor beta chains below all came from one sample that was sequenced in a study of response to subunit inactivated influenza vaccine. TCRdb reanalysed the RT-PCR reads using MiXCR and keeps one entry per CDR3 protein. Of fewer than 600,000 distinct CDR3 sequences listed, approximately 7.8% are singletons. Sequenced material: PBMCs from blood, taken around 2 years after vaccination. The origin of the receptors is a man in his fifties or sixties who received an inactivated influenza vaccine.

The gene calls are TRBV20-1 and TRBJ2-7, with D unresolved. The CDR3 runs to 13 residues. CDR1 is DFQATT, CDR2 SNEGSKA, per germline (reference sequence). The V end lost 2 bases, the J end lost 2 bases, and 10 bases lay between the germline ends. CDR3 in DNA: TGCAGTGCTAGAATAGCCGTAACCTACGAGCAGTACTTC. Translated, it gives CSARIAVTYEQYF.

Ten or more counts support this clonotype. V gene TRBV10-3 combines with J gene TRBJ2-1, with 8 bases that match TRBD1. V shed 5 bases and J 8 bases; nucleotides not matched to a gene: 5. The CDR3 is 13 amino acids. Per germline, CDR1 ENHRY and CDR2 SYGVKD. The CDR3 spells CAISRQGPDEQFF. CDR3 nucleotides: TGTGCCATCAGTCGACAGGGGCCGGATGAGCAGTTCTTC.

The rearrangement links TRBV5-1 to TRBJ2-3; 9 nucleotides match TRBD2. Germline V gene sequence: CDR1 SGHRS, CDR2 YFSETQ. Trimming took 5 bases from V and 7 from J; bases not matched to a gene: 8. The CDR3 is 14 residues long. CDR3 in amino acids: CASSRSGSVNTQYF. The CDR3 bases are TGCGCCAGCAGTCGTAGCGGGAGTGTAAATACGCAGTATTTT.

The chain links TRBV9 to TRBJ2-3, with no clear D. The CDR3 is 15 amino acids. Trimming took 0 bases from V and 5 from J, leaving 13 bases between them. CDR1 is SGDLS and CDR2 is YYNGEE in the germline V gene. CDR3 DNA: TGTGCCAGCAGCGTAGGTTACCTAGGTCTAGATACGCAGTATTTT. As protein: CASSVGYLGLDTQYF.

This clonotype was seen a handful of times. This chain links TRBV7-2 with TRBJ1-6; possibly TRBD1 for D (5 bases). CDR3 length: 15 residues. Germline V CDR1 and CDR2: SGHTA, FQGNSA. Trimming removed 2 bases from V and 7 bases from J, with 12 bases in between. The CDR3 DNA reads TGTGCCAGCAGCTTATTGGGGACGGAGAATTCACCCCTCCACTTT. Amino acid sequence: CASSLLGTENSPLHF. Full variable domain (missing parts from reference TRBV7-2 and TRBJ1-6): GAGVSQSPSNKVTEKGKDVELRCDPISGHTALYWYRQSLGQGLEFLIYFQGNSAPDKSGLPSDRFSAERTGGSVSTLTIQRTQQEDSAVYLCASSLLGTENSPLHFGNGTRLTVT.

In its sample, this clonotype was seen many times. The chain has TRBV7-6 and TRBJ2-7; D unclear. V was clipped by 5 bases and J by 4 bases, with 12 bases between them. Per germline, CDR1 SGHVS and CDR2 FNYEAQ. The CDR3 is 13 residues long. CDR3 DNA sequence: TGTGCCAGCAGCCCCCTTGGAAGATACGAGCAGTACTTC. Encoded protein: CASSPLGRYEQYF.

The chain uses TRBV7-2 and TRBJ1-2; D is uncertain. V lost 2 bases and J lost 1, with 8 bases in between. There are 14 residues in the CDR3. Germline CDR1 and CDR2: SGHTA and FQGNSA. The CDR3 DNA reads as TGTGCCAGCAGCTTATATCCGCTTAACTATGGCTACACCTTC. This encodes CASSLYPLNYGYTF.

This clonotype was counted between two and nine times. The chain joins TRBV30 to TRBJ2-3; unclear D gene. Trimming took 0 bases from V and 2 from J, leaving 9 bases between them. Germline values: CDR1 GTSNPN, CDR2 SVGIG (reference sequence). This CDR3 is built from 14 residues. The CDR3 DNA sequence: TGTGCCTGGAGTGTCTCGTGGGACACAGATACGCAGTATTTT. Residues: CAWSVSWDTDTQYF.

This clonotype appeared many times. The CDR3 DNA reads TGCAGTGCCCCTCAACTGACAGGAAACTATGGCTACACCTTC. Translation: CSAPQLTGNYGYTF. This chain links TRBV20-1 with TRBJ1-2, with D possibly being TRBD1 (6 bases). Germline V gene data show CDR1 as DFQATT and CDR2 as SNEGSKA (reference sequence). The V and J ends lost 6 bases and 2 bases respectively, with 16 bases between them. The CDR3 contains 14 residues.

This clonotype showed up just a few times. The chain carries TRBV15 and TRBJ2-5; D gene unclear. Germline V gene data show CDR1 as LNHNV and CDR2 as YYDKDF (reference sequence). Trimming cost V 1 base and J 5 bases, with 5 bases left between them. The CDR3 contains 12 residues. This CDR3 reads CATSRVQETQYF. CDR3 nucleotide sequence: TGTGCCACCAGCAGAGTTCAGGAGACCCAGTACTTC.

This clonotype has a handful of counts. CDR3 protein: CASSFQGGPGNTIYF. CDR3 coding DNA: TGTGCCAGCAGTTTTCAGGGGGGCCCTGGAAACACCATATATTTT. The chain uses TRBV27 and TRBJ1-3; 7 bases match TRBD1. This CDR3 spans 15 amino acids. Germline assignment: CDR1 MNHEY and CDR2 SMNVEV (reference sequence). V lost 3 bases, J lost 2 bases, and 4 bases stayed unmatched.